The T cell receptor beta chain under discussion was sequenced for a study of vaccination and CD4 T cells after COVID-19. The overall study: The post-vaccine samples came a median approximately 72 days after dose two (range 14 to 241). From HCoV-229E, HCoV-OC43, HCoV-NL63 and SARS-CoV-2, overlapping spike peptides were used to stimulate the cells.

As to treatment: roughly 10-day PBMC culture with coronavirus spike peptide pools or control peptides (ViraFEST assay). CDR1 SGHTA and CDR2 FQGTGA come from the germline V gene. Trimming cost V 5 bases and J 7 bases; bases outside gene matches: 6. The CDR3 has 13 residues. On this clonotype itself: The antigen is unknown.

Cultured CD4+ T cells had their DNA profiled by the Oncomine TCR Beta short-read assay. TCRdb processed the PCR reads anew with MiXCR; each CDR3 protein has one entry. In the table there are roughly 23,000 distinct CDR3 sequences, around 42% of which are singletons. The chain is built from TRBV7-3 and TRBJ1-2; TRBD1 matches at 8 bases. The sequence was collected from a human donor who received a COVID-19 vaccine. Sequencing used CD4+ T cells from blood, cultured in vitro, obtained before SARS-CoV-2 vaccination. Here the CDR3 reads CASSGRTGSGYTF. Here the CDR3 DNA reads TGTGCCAGCAGCGGCCGGACAGGGTCTGGCTACACCTTC.